This section outlines one T cell receptor beta chain sequence together with its context. The data were obtained in a study of T cell responses to AZD1222 COVID-19 vaccine. The method was immunoSEQ multiplex PCR; TCRdb's version includes in-frame clones alone and lacks a portion of them. The sample lists over 75,000 clones; 75% to 90% were seen once. This TCR was sampled from an adult who received the AZD1222 COVID-19 vaccine. The material sequenced was peripheral blood, taken 28 days after the second AZD1222 dose.

Here the CDR3 DNA reads TGTGCCAGCAGTGAAGAGGGGCAGGGAGGGGATGGCTACACCTTC. Its protein product is CASSEEGQGGDGYTF. The chain couples TRBV6-1 to TRBJ1-2, with D perhaps TRBD1 (5 bases). There are 15 residues in the CDR3. The germline V gene encodes CDR1 MNHNS and CDR2 SASEGT. The V gene lost 1 base and the J gene lost 6 bases, with 15 bases spanning the gap.